Below are 5 T cell receptor beta chains sequenced from a single sample in a study of T-cell memory formation after mild COVID-19. Each CDR3 protein is one row after TCRdb ran MiXCR on the 5' RACE reads. The sample records roughly 400,000 distinct CDR3 sequences, approximately 24% being singletons. Sequencing used PBMCs or a T cell subset sorted from them (not recorded which). Receptors originate from an adult woman who had mild COVID-19 (a few samples of this study predate the infection). Cell type and time point are not known.

This clonotype has only a few counts. The chain carries TRBV29-1 and TRBJ2-1, with a tentative D call TRBD1 (8 bases). Trimming left V 3 bases short and J 3 bases short, with 12 bases between. The CDR3 spans 14 residues. From germline, CDR1 is SQVTM and CDR2 ANQGSEA. The CDR3, as DNA: TGCAGCGTTGACGGGGGGACAGGCTACAATGAGCAGTTCTTC. This sequence encodes CSVDGGTGYNEQFF.

This clonotype was found a few times. This chain links TRBV6-5 with TRBJ1-3; TRBD1 is a possible D gene (6 bases). The CDR3 consists of 14 residues. Looked up from germline, CDR1 is MNHEY and CDR2 is SVGAGI. V lost 5 bases to trimming and J lost 3 bases, with 11 bases between them. The CDR3 reads CASSLRTVGNTIYF. Here the CDR3 DNA reads TGTGCCAGCAGTCTGAGGACAGTTGGAAACACCATATATTTT.

This sequence joins TRBV20-1 and TRBJ1-5; D unclear. This CDR3 contains 13 residues. Germline V lookup: CDR1 DFQATT, CDR2 SNEGSKA (reference sequence). The V and J ends lost 1 base and 5 bases respectively, with 9 bases between them. CDR3 protein: CSARGAPHQPQHF. In DNA form, the CDR3 reads TGCAGTGCTAGAGGGGCCCCCCATCAGCCCCAGCATTTT.

V usage is TRBV7-2 and J usage is TRBJ1-1, with D possibly matching TRBD1 (6 bases). The CDR3 has 13 amino acids. Germline V gives CDR1 SGHTA, CDR2 FQGNSA. V dropped 6 bases and J dropped 3 bases, with 11 bases sitting between them. The CDR3 spells CASRNRQDTEAFF. The CDR3 bases are TGTGCCAGCAGAAATCGACAGGACACTGAAGCTTTCTTT.

This chain joins TRBV5-1 and TRBJ2-3; 7 nucleotides agree with TRBD2. This CDR3 region has 15 residues. In germline, CDR1 is SGHRS, CDR2 YFSETQ. The V gene end was trimmed by 4 bases and the J gene end by 6 bases; junction bases not matched to a gene: 11. For the CDR3, the DNA is TGCGCCAGCAGCCCCGTCGGACTAGTTGTGGATACGCAGTATTTT. Its protein is CASSPVGLVVDTQYF. The full variable domain, in which reference TRBV5-1 and TRBJ2-3 provide the parts outside the CDR3, is KAGVTQTPRYLIKTRGQQVTLSCSPISGHRSVSWYQQTPGQGLQFLFEYFSETQRNKGNFPGRFSGRQFSNSRSEMNVSTLELGDSALYLCASSPVGLVVDTQYFGPGTRLTVL.